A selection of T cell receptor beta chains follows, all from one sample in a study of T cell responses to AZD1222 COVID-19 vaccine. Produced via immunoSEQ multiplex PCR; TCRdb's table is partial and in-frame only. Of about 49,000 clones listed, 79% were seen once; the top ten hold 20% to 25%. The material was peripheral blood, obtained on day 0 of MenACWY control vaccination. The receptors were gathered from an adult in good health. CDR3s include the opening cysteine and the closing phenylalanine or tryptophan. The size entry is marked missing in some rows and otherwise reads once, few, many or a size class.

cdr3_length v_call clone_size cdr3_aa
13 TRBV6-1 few CASSEGQGNTIYF
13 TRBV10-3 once CAISESSAGEKFF
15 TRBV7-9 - CASSSRAGSVYEQYF
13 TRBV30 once CAWSVGHTYEQYF
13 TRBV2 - CASRQGEATEAFF
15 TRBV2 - CASSPGGAVLSEQYF
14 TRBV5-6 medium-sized CASSFERGNTEAFF
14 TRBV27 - CASSFGSGYYGYTF
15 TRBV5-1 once CASRTVSTTNEKLFF
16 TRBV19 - CASSIVQGARQETQYF
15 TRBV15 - CATSRGGTFTYEQYF
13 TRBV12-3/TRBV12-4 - CASSSGTGNTIYF
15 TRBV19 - CASTAPWAGANVLTF
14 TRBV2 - CASSVGSRSYEQYF
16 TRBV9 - CASSASTEGRNEKLFF
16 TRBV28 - CASRGGGGGGNQPQHF
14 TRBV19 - CASFPQGTNTEAFF
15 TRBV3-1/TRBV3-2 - CASSPGLAGSYEQYF
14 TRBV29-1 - CSVAARGGNYGYTF
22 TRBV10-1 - CASSESIGGQGANGLSNTEAFF
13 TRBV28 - CASSFPTGNTIYF
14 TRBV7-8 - CASSWGGSYNEQFF
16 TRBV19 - CASSRASGSWAGELFF
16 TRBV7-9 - CASSLQVPTGAYEQYF
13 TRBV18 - CASSPPGGDEQFF
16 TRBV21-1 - CASSKEKGGEDTEAFF
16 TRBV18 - CASSRVGTQMNTEAFF
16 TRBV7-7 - CASSLGLSSGGETQYF
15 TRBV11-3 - CASRSARYRDYGYTF
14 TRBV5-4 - CASRAELATDTQYF
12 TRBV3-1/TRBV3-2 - CASSQLRVGYTF
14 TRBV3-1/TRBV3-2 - CASSPKGPRTEAFF
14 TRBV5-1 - CASSSDRWNTEAFF
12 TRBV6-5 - CASRAQNTEAFF
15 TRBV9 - CASSVDTFMNSPLHF
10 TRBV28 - CASSFGKQFF
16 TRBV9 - CASSRTGSGSNYGYTF
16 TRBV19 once CASSIPPDRGTGELFF
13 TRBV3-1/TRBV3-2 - CASSQVAAFELFF
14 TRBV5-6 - CASSDTLSDTEAFF
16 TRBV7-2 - CASSLVGGPSNQPQHF
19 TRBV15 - CATSRDLGFSGAGNQPQHF
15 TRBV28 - CASSLLGAGEETQYF
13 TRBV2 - CASSDRESTEAFF
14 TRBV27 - CASSLQGAGQPQHF
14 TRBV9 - CASSVGQSTGELFF
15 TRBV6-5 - CASSPGRGGFTEAFF
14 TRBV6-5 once CASRNLGGTDTQYF
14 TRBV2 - CASSDGGASYGYTF
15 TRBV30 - CAWSGETGGATEAFF
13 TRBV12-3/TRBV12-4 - CASSGFRGDEQYF
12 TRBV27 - CASGNRVTEAFF
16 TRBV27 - CASSRGLAGVGDTQYF
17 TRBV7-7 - CASSPGAGPAFTDTQYF
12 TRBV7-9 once CASSLVSDTQYF
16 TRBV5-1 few CASSVQGAHRDTEAFF
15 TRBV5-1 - CASSLDGVSYNEQFF